The subject of this entry is one T cell receptor (beta chain). Antigen: not known. The sample is drawn from a study of Graves' ophthalmopathy and Graves' hyperthyroidism. For repertoire sequencing, the TCR beta CDR3 regions were amplified from RNA transcripts. RT-PCR was first run with HTBI primers, then multiplex PCR in a second round. TCRdb passed the multiplex PCR reads through MiXCR, listing each CDR3 protein once. The sample comprises about 500,000 distinct CDR3 sequences, about 35% of which are singletons, and over 3.5% rests with the top ten. Study-level findings and limits: As the model predicted ophthalmopathy progression, it achieved a sensitivity of 70% to 71% and a specificity of around 76%. Most expanded thyroid clonotypes above 0.001 frequency also appeared in blood.

Ineligible for inclusion were patients with other autoimmune diseases, uncontrolled infections, pregnancy or lactation. Diagnostic conclusions were grounded in clinical symptoms, serum thyroxine, TRAb, thyroid ultrasound and orbital computed tomography. The CDR3 is made up of 17 amino acids. The V segment lost 3 bases and the J segment 3 bases; nucleotides outside the gene matches: 14. Germline CDR1 is DFQATT and CDR2 is SNEGSKA (reference sequence). The clonotype originates from an adult man with Graves' hyperthyroidism. The sequenced sample consisted of peripheral blood or thyroid tissue (not recorded which). The V and J genes are TRBV20-1 and TRBJ2-5; TRBD2 agrees at 9 bases. The CDR3 DNA is TGCAGTGCTAGTCGGCGGCGGGAGGGCCGGTTGGAAGAGACCCAGTACTTC. It yields the protein CSASRRREGRLEETQYF.